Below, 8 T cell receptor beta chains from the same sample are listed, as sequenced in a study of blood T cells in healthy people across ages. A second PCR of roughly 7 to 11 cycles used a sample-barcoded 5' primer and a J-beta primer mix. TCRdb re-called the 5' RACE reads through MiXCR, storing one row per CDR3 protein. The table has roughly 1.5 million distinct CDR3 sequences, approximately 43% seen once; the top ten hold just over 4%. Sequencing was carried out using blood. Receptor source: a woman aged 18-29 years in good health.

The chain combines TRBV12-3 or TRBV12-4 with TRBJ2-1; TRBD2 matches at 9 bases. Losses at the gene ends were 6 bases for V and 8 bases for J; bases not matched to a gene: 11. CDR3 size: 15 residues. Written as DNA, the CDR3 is TGTGCCAGCAGCCCCGAGTGGGGCGGGAGGGATGAGCAGTTCTTC. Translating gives CASSPEWGGRDEQFF.

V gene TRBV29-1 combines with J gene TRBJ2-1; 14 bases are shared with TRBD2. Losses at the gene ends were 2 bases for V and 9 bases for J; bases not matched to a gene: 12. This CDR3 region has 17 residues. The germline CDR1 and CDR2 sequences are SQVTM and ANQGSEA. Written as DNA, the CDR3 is TGCAGCGTTGAATCGGGTCCGGGACTAGCGGGAGAGGGTGAGCAGTTCTTC. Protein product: CSVESGPGLAGEGEQFF.

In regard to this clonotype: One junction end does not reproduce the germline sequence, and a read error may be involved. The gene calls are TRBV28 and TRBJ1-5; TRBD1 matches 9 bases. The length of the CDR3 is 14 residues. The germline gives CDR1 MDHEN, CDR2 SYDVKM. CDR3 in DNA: TGTGCCAGCAGTAACGGACAGGGGAATCGGCCCCAGCATTTT. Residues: CASSNGQGNRPQHF.

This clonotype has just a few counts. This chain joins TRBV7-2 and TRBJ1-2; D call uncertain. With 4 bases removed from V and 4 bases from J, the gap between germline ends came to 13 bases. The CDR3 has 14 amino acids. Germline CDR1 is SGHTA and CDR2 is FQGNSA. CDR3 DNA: TGTGCCAGCAGCTCCCCGGGCAGGAGCTATGGCTACACCTTC. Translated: CASSSPGRSYGYTF. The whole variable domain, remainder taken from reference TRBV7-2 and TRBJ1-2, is GAGVSQSPSNKVTEKGKDVELRCDPISGHTALYWYRQSLGQGLEFLIYFQGNSAPDKSGLPSDRFSAERTGGSVSTLTIQRTQQEDSAVYLCASSSPGRSYGYTFGSGTRLTVV.

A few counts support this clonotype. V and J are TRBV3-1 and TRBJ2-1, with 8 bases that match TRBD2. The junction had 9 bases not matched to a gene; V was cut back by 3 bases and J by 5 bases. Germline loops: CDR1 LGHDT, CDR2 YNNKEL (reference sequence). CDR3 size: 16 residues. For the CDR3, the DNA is TGTGCCAGCAGCCACGTTGGGACTAGGCTGAACAATGAGCAGTTCTTC. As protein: CASSHVGTRLNNEQFF.

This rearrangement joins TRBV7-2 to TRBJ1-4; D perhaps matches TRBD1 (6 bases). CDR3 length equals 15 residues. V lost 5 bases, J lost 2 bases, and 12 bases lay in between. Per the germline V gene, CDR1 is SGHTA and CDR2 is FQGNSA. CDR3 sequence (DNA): TGTGCCAGCAGCGATCAGGGGCGGACTAATGAAAAACTGTTTTTT. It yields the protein CASSDQGRTNEKLFF.

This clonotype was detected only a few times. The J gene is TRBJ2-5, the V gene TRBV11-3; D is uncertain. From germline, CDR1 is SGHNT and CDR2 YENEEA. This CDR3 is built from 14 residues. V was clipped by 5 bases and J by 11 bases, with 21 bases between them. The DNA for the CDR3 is TGTGCCAGCAGCCCGGTTTATGGGCGCGATGAGCAGTACTTC. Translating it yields CASSPVYGRDEQYF.

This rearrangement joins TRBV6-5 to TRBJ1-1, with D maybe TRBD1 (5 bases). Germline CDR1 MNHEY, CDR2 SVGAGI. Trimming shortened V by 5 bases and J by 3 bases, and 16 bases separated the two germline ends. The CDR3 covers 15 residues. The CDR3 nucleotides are TGTGCCAGCAGTCCGCGACTCCCGGGGGACACTGAAGCTTTCTTT. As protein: CASSPRLPGDTEAFF.